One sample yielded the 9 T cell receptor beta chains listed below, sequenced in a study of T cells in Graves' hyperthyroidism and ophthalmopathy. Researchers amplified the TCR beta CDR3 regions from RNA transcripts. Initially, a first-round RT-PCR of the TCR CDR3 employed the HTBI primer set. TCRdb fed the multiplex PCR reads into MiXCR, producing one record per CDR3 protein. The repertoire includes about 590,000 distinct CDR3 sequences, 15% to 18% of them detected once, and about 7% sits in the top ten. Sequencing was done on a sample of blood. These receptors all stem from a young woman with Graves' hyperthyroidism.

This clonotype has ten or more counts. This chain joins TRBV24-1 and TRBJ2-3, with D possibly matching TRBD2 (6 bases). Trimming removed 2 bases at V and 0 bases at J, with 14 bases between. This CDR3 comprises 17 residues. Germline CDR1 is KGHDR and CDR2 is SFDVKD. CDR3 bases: TGTGCCACCAGTGATTCCCTTAGCGGAACAAGCACAGATACGCAGTATTTT. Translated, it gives CATSDSLSGTSTDTQYF.

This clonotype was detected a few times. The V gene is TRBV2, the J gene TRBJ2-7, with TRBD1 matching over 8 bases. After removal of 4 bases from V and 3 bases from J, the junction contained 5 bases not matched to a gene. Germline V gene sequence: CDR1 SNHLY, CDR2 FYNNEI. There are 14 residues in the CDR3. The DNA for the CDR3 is TGTGCCAGCAGTGGACGGGACAGGCTCTACGAGCAGTACTTC. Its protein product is CASSGRDRLYEQYF.

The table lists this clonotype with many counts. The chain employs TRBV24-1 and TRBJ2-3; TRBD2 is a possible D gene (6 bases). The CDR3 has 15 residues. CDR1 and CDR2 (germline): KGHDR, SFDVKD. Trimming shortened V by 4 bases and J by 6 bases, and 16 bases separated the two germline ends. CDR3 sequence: CATSDPVGGTDTQYF. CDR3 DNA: TGTGCCACCAGTGACCCGGTTGGGGGGACCGATACGCAGTATTTT.

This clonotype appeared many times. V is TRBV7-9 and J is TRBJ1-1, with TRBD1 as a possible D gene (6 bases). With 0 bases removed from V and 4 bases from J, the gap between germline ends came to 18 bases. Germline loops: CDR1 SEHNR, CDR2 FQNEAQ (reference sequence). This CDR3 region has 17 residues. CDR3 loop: CASSLAAGAPWSTEAFF. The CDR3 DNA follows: TGTGCCAGCAGCTTAGCCGCGGGGGCCCCCTGGTCCACTGAAGCTTTCTTT.

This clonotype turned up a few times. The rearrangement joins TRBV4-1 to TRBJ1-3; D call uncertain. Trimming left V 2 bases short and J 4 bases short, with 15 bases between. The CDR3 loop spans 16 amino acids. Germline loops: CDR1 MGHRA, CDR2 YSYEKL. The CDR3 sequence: CASSQRPSPPGNTIYF. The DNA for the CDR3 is TGCGCCAGCAGCCAACGTCCTTCTCCACCGGGAAACACCATATATTTT.

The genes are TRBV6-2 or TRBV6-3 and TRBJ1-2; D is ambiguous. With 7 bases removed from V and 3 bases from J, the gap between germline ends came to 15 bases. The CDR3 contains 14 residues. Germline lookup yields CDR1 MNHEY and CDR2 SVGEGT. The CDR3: CASKTDNRDYGYTF. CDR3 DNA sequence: TGTGCCAGCAAAACAGACAACCGGGACTATGGCTACACCTTC.

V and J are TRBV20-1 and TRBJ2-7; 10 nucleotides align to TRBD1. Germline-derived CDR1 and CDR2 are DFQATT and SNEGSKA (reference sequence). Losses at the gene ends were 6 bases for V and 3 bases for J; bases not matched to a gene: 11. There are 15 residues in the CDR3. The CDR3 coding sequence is TGCAGTGCCACCGCCCGACAGGGGGCCTTCTACGAGCAGTACTTC. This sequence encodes CSATARQGAFYEQYF.

The DNA of the CDR3 is TGTGCCAGTAGTTGGGCTAGGACTAGCGACTCCTACGAGCAGTACTTC. This sequence encodes CASSWARTSDSYEQYF. The chain employs TRBV19 and TRBJ2-7; 9 nucleotides line up with TRBD2. V lost 5 bases to trimming and J lost 0 bases; unmatched junction nucleotides: 8. The germline gives CDR1 LNHDA, CDR2 SQIVND (reference sequence). The CDR3 is 16 amino acids.

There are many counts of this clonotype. CDR3 DNA: TGTGCCAGCAGCCCGGTCTTGGCAGCGAACACTGAAGCTTTCTTT. Translation gives CASSPVLAANTEAFF. The chain recombines TRBV7-2 with TRBJ1-1; D gene unclear. CDR1 and CDR2 (germline): SGHTA, FQGNSA. CDR3 length: 15 amino acids. Trimming removed 5 bases from V and 1 base from J, with 14 bases in between.